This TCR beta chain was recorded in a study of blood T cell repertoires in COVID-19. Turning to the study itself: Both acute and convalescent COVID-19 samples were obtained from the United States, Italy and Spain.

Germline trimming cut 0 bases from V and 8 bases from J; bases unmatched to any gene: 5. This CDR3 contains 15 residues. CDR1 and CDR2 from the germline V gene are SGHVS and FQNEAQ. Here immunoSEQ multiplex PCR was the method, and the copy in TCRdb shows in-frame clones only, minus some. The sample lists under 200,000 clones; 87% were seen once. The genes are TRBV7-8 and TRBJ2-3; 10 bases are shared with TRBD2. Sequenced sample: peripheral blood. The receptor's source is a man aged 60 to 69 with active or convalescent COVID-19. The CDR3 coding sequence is TGTGCCAGCAGCTTAGCTAGCGGGGGGTTGGGTACGCAGTATTTT. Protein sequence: CASSLASGGLGTQYF.